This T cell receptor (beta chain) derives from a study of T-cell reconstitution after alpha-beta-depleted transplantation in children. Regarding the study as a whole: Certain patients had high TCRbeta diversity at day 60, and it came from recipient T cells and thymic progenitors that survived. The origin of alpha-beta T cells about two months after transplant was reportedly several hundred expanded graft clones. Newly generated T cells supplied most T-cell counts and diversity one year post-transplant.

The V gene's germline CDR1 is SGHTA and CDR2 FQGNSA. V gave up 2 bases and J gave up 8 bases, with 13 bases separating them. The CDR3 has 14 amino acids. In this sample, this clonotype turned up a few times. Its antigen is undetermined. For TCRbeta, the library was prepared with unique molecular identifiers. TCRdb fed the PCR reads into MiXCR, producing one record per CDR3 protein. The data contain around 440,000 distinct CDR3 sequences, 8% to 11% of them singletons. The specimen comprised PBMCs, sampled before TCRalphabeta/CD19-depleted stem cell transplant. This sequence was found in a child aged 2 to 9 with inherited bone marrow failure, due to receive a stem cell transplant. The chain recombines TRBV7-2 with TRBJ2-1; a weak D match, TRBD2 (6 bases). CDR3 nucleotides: TGTGCCAGCAGCTTATTAGGGACTGGGGATGAGCAGTTCTTC. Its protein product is CASSLLGTGDEQFF.